This TCR beta chain is drawn from a study of blood T cell repertoires in COVID-19 (dated by TCRdb to 2018 to 2020). The study in broad terms: The collaborator samples originated in the United States, Italy and Spain and spanned the acute and convalescent phases of COVID-19. Where HLA class I and class II types were available, the types were taken from metadata supplied by the sample provider, not from assay-based typing. Sample metadata almost always included a de-identified subject ID, COVID-19 status, age in years and sex. Samples were obtained from the ongoing ImmuneRACE study (first 160 participants) and from over a thousand subjects provided by 6 global collaborators. The repertoires were made available in a free public database intended to serve as a resource for research on the immune response to SARS-CoV-2. The prospective study material was composed of cDNA or gDNA derived from T cells, B-cell-depleted T cells, or PBMCs. The dataset comprised deeply sampled blood TCRbeta repertoires from subjects exposed to, actively infected with, or recovered from COVID-19. Study-wide findings and limitations: The amount of clinical and demographic metadata varied by source and participant and was provided uncurated.

As regards this clone: It has no known antigen specificity. The sample holds no much larger clone one base away, and base qualities are not on file.

A second Seattle source provided samples from volunteer blood donors who had recovered from COVID-19. The collaborating institutions used their own protocols to collect whole blood in K2EDTA tubes. For TCRbeta analysis, collaborators shipped samples in one of three forms: frozen whole blood, isolated PBMCs, or DNA extracted from either of those sample types. From a lookup of the germline V gene (reference sequence), CDR1 and CDR2 are SEHNR and FQNEAQ. Trimming removed 5 bases from V and 4 bases from J, leaving 19 bases between the germline ends. From the cysteine through the phenylalanine, the CDR3 covers 16 amino acids. The only DNA kept is the CDR3, 48 bases in frame from the first base. TCRbeta CDR3 regions were amplified from genomic DNA by means of the immunoSEQ Assay, a bias-controlled multiplex PCR. The published analysis was carried out like this. The number of nucleated cells in each sample was estimated from the amplification of reference gene primers within the assay. To quantify the absolute abundance of each unique TCRbeta CDR3 rearrangement, sequence reads were collapsed and filtered. Productive Simpson clonality was computed per sample as the square root of Simpson's diversity index over productive rearrangements. TCRdb took this table from immuneACCESS and kept in-frame rearrangements with V and J called. Such tables lack part of the clones; where checked against another copy, unresolved V genes explain under half of the gap, and the rest is unexplained. Clone size and the V and J calls come from that table; the DNA yielded D and trimming. For this sample the table gives over 200,000 clones, of which approximately 83% were detected only once. Together, the top ten hold approximately 3% of the sample.

This chain is built from TRBV7-9 and TRBJ2-3; tentative D gene TRBD1, with 6 bases matching. The sequence came from a woman aged 25 to 39 who had recovered from COVID-19. Input material: peripheral blood. The CDR3 region reads CASSLLRGTSADTQYF. The nucleotide sequence reads as follows: TGTGCCAGCAGCCTACTCCGAGGGACATCGGCAGATACGCAGTATTTT.